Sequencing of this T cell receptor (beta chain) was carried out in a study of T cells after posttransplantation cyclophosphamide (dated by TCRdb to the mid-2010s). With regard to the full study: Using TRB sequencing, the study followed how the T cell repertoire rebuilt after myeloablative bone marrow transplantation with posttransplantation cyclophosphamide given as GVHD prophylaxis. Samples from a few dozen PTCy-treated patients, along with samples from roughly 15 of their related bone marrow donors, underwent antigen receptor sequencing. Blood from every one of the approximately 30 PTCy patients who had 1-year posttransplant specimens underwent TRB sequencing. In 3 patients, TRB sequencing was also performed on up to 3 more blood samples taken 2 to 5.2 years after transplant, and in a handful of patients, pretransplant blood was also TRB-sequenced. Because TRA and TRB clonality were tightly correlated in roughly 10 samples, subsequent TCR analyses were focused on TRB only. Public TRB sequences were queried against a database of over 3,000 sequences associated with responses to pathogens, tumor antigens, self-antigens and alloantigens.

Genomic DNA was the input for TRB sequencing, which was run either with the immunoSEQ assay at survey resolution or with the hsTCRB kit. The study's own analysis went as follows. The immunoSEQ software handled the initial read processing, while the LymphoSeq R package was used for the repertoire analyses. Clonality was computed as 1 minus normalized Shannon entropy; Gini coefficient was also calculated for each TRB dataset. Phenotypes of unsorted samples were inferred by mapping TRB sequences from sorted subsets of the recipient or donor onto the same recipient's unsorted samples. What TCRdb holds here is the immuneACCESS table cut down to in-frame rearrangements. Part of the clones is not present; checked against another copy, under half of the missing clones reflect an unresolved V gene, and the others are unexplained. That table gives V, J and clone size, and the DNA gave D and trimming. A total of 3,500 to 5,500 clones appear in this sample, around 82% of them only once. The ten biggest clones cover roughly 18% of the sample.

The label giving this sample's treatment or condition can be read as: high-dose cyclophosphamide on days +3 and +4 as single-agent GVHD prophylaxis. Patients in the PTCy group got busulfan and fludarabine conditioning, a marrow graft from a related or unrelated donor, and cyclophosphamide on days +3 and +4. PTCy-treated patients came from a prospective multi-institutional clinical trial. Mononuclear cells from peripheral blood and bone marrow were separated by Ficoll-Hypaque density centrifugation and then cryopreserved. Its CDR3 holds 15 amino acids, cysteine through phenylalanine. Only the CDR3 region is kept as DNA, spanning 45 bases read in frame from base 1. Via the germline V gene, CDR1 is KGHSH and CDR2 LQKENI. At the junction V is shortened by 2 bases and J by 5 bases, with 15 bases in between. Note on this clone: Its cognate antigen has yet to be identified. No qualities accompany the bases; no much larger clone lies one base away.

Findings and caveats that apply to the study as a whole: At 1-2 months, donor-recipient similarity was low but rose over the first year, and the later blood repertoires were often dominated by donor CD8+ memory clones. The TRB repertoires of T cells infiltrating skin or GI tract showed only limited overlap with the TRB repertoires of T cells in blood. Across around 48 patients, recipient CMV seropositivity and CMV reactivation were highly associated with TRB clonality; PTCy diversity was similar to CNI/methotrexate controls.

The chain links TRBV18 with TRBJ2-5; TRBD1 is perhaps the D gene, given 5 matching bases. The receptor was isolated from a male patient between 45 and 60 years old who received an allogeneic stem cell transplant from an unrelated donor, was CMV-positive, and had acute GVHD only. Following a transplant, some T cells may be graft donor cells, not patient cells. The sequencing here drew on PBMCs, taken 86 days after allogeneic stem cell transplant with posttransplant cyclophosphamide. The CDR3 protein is CASSPSSLGDETQYF. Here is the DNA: TGTGCCAGCTCACCATCCAGTTTAGGGGATGAGACCCAGTACTTC.